This T cell receptor beta chain stems from a study of cytotoxic CD8 clonotypes in ibrutinib-treated CLL. The data were produced by immunoSEQ multiplex PCR, yet TCRdb's version contains in-frame clones alone and is incomplete. The sample shows approximately 190,000 clones, roughly 65% of them seen only once. Germline CDR1 MNHEY, CDR2 SVGAGI. The germline V and J ends were trimmed by 6 bases and 4 bases, with 15 bases remaining between them. The CDR3 contains 14 residues. Here the sequenced sample was PBMCs, taken after 12 months of ibrutinib treatment. The V gene is TRBV6-5, the J gene TRBJ2-5, with D unresolved. This TCR was recovered from a human donor with chronic lymphocytic leukemia. As DNA, the CDR3 is TGTGCCAGCAGACCGAGAAGTGCAACAGAGACCCAGTACTTC. Its translation: CASRPRSATETQYF.